This T cell receptor (beta chain) was sequenced for a study of blood T cell repertoires in COVID-19. Across the study: T cells, B-cell-depleted T cells, or PBMCs provided the cDNA or gDNA that served as material.

Some clones are missing from TCRdb's copy, which holds only in-frame ones; the method was immunoSEQ multiplex PCR. The sample comprises some 58,000 clones, roughly 71% of which are singletons, and about 33% rests with the top ten. V was pared by 4 bases and J by 3 bases, with 13 bases between. The CDR3 loop spans 14 amino acids. CDR1 is GTSNPN, CDR2 SVGIG, per germline (reference sequence). This receptor was obtained from a human donor in a cohort sampled during active COVID-19. The chain joins TRBV30 to TRBJ1-3; a possible D gene is TRBD1 (6 bases). Sequencing input: peripheral blood. The CDR3 bases are TGTGCCTGGAACCGGGACATCGGTGGAAACACCATATATTTT. Translation gives CAWNRDIGGNTIYF.